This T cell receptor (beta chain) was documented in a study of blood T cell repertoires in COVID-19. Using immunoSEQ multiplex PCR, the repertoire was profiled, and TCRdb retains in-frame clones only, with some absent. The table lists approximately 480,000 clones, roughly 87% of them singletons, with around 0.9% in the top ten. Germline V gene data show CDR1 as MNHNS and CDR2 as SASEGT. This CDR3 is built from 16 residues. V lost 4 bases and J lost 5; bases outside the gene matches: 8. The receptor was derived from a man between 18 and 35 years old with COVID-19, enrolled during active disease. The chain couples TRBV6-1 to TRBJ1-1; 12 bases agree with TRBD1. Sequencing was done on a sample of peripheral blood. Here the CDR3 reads CASSVRDRGRGTEAFF. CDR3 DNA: TGTGCCAGCAGTGTACGGGACAGGGGGCGCGGGACTGAAGCTTTCTTT.